Listed here are 10 T cell receptor beta chains from one sample, sequenced in a study of T cells after yellow fever vaccination. TCRdb itself ran the 5' RACE reads through MiXCR, one entry per CDR3 protein. The sample shows around 310,000 distinct CDR3 sequences, 8.7% of them seen only once. The sequencing here drew on PBMCs, taken on the day of the first yellow fever vaccination. Receptors originate from a man younger than 30 who received the YFV17D yellow fever vaccine.

The chain links TRBV12-3 or TRBV12-4 to TRBJ1-3; D gene ambiguous. There are 15 residues in the CDR3. V was clipped by 3 bases and J by 0 bases, with 9 bases between them. The chain's CDR3 is CASSFRRISGNTIYF. As DNA, the CDR3 is TGTGCCAGCAGTTTTCGACGGATCTCTGGAAACACCATATATTTT.

This clonotype was detected a few times. The chain uses TRBV20-1 and TRBJ1-5; D might be TRBD1 (5 bases). CDR1 is DFQATT and CDR2 is SNEGSKA in the germline V gene (reference sequence). The CDR3 is made up of 15 amino acids. The germline V and J ends were trimmed by 1 base and 2 bases, with 12 bases remaining between them. This CDR3 is CSARVVGGGNQPQHF. The CDR3 DNA sequence: TGCAGTGCTAGAGTGGTCGGGGGGGGCAATCAGCCCCAGCATTTT.

The chain links TRBV29-1 to TRBJ2-2; the D gene is possibly TRBD2 (5 bases). Germline CDR1 SQVTM, CDR2 ANQGSEA. Trimming shortened V by 4 bases and J by 6 bases, and 15 bases separated the two germline ends. The CDR3 length is 14 residues. The CDR3 DNA sequence: TGCAGCGTTGCCACGGGGAGCTTTTCCGGGGAGCTGTTTTTT. Translating it yields CSVATGSFSGELFF.

This clonotype appeared many times. The V call is TRBV7-9, the J call TRBJ2-1, with D possibly being TRBD2 (6 bases). Germline V gives CDR1 SEHNR, CDR2 FQNEAQ (reference sequence). The CDR3 sequence is 12 residues long. The ends were cut back, 7 bases at V and 7 bases at J, with 11 bases in the middle. In DNA form, the CDR3 reads TGTGCCAGCATCCGTGGGGGGAATGAGCAGTTCTTC. Amino acids: CASIRGGNEQFF. Supplemented by reference TRBV7-9 and TRBJ2-1, the full variable domain reads DTGVSQNPRHKITKRGQNVTFRCDPISEHNRLYWYRQTLGQGPEFLTYFQNEAQLEKSRLLSDRFSAERPKGSFSTLEIQRTEQGDSAMYLCASIRGGNEQFFGPGTRLTVL.

The V and J genes are TRBV3-1 and TRBJ2-2; no reliable D call. CDR1 is LGHDT, CDR2 YNNKEL, per germline (reference sequence). V was shortened by 6 bases and J by 6 bases, with 11 bases between the two germline ends. The CDR3 spans 13 residues. The DNA for the CDR3 is TGTGCCAGCAGTCGGGTTGCCCCCGGGGAGCTGTTTTTT. Translation gives CASSRVAPGELFF.

This chain connects TRBV12-3 or TRBV12-4 to TRBJ1-2, with D unclear. This CDR3 region has 14 residues. Trimming took off 2 bases at V and 1 base at J, with 8 bases between the two ends. The CDR3 nucleotides are TGTGCCAGCAGTTTATCCGGTTTTAACTATGGCTACACCTTC. It is translated as CASSLSGFNYGYTF.

The CDR3 DNA follows: TGTGCCAGCAGTTCCTCCGGGACAGGGAGTACAGATACGCAGTATTTT. Amino acid sequence: CASSSSGTGSTDTQYF. This chain connects TRBV6-5 to TRBJ2-3; 9 bases are a match to TRBD1. Germline lookup yields CDR1 MNHEY and CDR2 SVGAGI. Trimming took 4 bases from V and 3 from J; bases not matched to a gene: 8. The CDR3 consists of 16 residues.

This clonotype was observed at least ten times. Here the CDR3 reads CASSQGGVTDTQYF. The CDR3 region has the DNA TGCGCCAGCAGCCAGGGGGGGGTGACAGATACGCAGTATTTT. This chain uses TRBV4-3 with TRBJ2-3; 7 bases are a match to TRBD2. The CDR3 totals 14 residues. After removal of 3 bases from V and 3 bases from J, the junction contained 3 bases not matched to a gene. Germline values: CDR1 LGHNA, CDR2 YSLEER.

The chain links TRBV28 to TRBJ1-1; D perhaps matches TRBD1 (6 bases). The CDR3 has 15 residues. V was shortened by 4 bases and J by 3 bases, with 15 bases between the two germline ends. CDR1 is MDHEN, CDR2 SYDVKM, per germline. The CDR3 sequence: CASSYPGRGDTEAFF. DNA of the CDR3: TGTGCCAGCAGTTATCCTGGGAGGGGGGACACTGAAGCTTTCTTT.

This clonotype has a count of ten or more. The chain couples TRBV11-2 to TRBJ2-2; D perhaps matches TRBD2 (7 bases). CDR3 length: 15 amino acids. The germline V gene has CDR1 SGHAT and CDR2 FQNNGV. V was pared by 5 bases and J by 7 bases, with 17 bases between. The CDR3 bases are TGTGCCAGCAGCCTGCTGGGGCGGGGGCACGGGGAGCTGTTTTTT. It specifies CASSLLGRGHGELFF.